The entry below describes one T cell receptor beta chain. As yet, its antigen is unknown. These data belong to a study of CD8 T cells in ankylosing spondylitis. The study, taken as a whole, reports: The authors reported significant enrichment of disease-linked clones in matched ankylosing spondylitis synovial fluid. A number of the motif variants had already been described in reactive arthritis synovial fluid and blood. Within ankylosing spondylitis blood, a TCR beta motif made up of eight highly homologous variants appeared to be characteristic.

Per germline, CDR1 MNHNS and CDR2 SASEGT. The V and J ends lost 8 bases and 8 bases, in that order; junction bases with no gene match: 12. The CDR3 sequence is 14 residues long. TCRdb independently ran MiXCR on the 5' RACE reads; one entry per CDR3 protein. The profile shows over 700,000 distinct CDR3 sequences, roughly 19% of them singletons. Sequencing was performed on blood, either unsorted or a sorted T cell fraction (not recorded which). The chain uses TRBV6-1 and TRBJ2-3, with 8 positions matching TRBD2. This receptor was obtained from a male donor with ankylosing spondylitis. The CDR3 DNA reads TGTGCCAGCGCCACAACGGGGGGGCCGGTTACGCAGTATTTT. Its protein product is CASATTGGPVTQYF.